The 5 T cell receptor beta chains in this list originate from one sample, sequenced in a study of low-dose radiotherapy and immunotherapy resistance in tumors. This sample's time point: after trial treatment. Noted treatment: LDRT plus nivolumab, ipilimumab, low-dose cyclophosphamide and aspirin (RACIN trial). A constant-region primer paired with the V-primer adapter amplified TCRs over about 20 PCR cycles. TCRdb itself ran the reads through MiXCR, one entry per CDR3 protein. The table includes 40,000 to 65,000 distinct CDR3 sequences, approximately 31% detected once. The sample was PBMCs, taken after low-dose radiotherapy plus immunotherapy. The source is a male donor with rectosigmoid adenocarcinoma.

To note about this clonotype: A far larger clone is a single base away, which makes a read error likely. The rearrangement uses TRBV20-1 and TRBJ2-1; D remains ambiguous. CDR3 length: 11 amino acids. The V gene lost 0 bases and the J gene lost 13 bases, with 10 bases spanning the gap. Germline V lookup: CDR1 DFQATT, CDR2 SNEGSKA (reference sequence). The CDR3 bases are TGCAGTGCTAGAGATCTCCTGGCCCAGTTCTTC. Encoded protein: CSARDLLAQFF.

The rearrangement links TRBV28 to TRBJ2-1, with D hard to call. The V end was cut by 1 base, the J end by 9 bases, with 4 bases between. The CDR3 covers 11 residues. CDR1 and CDR2 (germline): MDHEN, SYDVKM. The CDR3 nucleotides read TGTGCCAGCAGTTTATTCGGTGAGCAGTTCTTC. Its translation is CASSLFGEQFF.

The sample holds many counts of this clonotype. The chain employs TRBV20-1 and TRBJ2-7, with 7 bases identical to TRBD2. The CDR3 spans 11 residues. Unmatched junction bases numbered 5, after V lost 6 bases and J lost 6 bases. CDR1 and CDR2 (germline): DFQATT, SNEGSKA (reference sequence). The CDR3 region has the DNA TGCAGTGCCTTGGGGGGGTTCGAGCAGTACTTC. Translation: CSALGGFEQYF.

This clonotype has ten or more counts. The chain employs TRBV6-6 and TRBJ2-3; D call uncertain. V was clipped by 4 bases and J by 6 bases, with 5 bases between them. Germline V gene data show CDR1 as MNHNY and CDR2 as SVGAGI (reference sequence). This CDR3 has 11 amino acids. CDR3 sequence: CASSSDDTQYF. The CDR3 nucleotides are TGTGCCAGCAGTTCCGATGATACGCAGTATTTT.

A remark on this clonotype: Given a far larger clone just one base away, this is likely a sequencing read error. The V gene is TRBV2, the J gene TRBJ2-6; D gene uncertain. Trimming took off 10 bases at V and 1 base at J, with 14 bases between the two ends. The CDR3 extends over 15 amino acids. The V gene's germline CDR1 is SNHLY and CDR2 FYNNEI. This CDR3 reads CANSSSESGANVLTF. The CDR3 DNA sequence: TGTGCCAACAGCTCCTCGGAATCTGGGGCCAACGTCCTGACTTTC.